Included here is one T cell receptor (beta chain) sequence, with context. Naive CD8 cells lacked CD45RO, underwent positive selection for CCR7 and left out terminally differentiated effector memory CD45RA+ cells. This sample was included in a study of shared clonotypes between healthy human individuals. Germline V gives CDR1 SGHAT, CDR2 FQNNGV. The V gene lost 4 bases and the J gene lost 6 bases, with 10 bases spanning the gap. This CDR3 region has 12 residues. TCRdb's copy holds only in-frame clones and misses some; the assay was immunoSEQ multiplex PCR. The sample shows millions of clones, about 94% of them seen only once.

The sample taken for sequencing was naive CD8+ T cells sorted from blood. The receptor was isolated from a man between 18 and 35 years old in good health. This chain joins TRBV11-2 and TRBJ2-7; TRBD1 is a possible D gene (6 bases). Here the CDR3 reads CASSSNRVEQYF. CDR3 coding DNA: TGTGCCAGCAGCTCAAACAGGGTCGAGCAGTACTTC.